This TCR beta chain comes out of a study of PD-1 blockade in classical Hodgkin lymphoma. The CDR3 totals 14 residues. Losses at the gene ends were 4 bases for V and 4 bases for J; bases not matched to a gene: 5. The germline gives CDR1 LGHNA, CDR2 YSLEER. The method was immunoSEQ multiplex PCR; TCRdb's version includes in-frame clones alone and lacks a portion of them. The sample has nearly 25,000 clones; nearly 80% are singletons. Each patient relapsed following autologous stem cell transplantation, and prior brentuximab vedotin exposure differed. This chain connects TRBV4-3 to TRBJ2-7, with 9 bases that match TRBD1. The sequence was collected from a human donor with classical Hodgkin lymphoma. The sample was peripheral blood mononuclear cells (PBMCs), taken at baseline. CDR3 loop: CASSRQTGGYEQYF. The CDR3 bases are TGCGCCAGCAGCCGACAGACAGGGGGTTACGAGCAGTACTTC.